The sequence of this T cell receptor (beta chain) was determined in a study of cytomegalovirus exposure and HLA in healthy donors. Notes on this clone: Its antigen is not identified.

Findings of the study overall: Many donors carried some public TCRs, although rarity characterized most TCR sequences. Judged likely to be a sequencing artifact was a cluster of highly shared sequence variants. Later analysis demonstrated an association between a missense DCLRE1C variant and TCR beta V- and J-gene trimming.

The PCR employed 60 Vbeta primers together with 13 Jbeta primers. Sequenced by immunoSEQ multiplex PCR; TCRdb stores in-frame clones only, minus some. The sample data list around 34,000 clones. Germline-derived CDR1 and CDR2 are SGHAT and FQNNGV. V was pared by 2 bases and J by 9 bases, with 4 bases of the junction left unmatched. This CDR3 has 15 amino acids. Sequencing was performed on PBMCs. The sequence came from a woman aged 40 to 50 in good health and CMV-seropositive. V is TRBV11-2 and J is TRBJ1-6, with 10 positions matching TRBD1. In nucleotides, the CDR3 is TGTGCCAGCAGCTTACGGACAGGGGGTGGTTCACCCCTCCACTTT. Protein: CASSLRTGGGSPLHF.